This is a list of T cell receptor beta chains from one sample in a study of cytomegalovirus exposure and HLA in healthy donors. Assay: immunoSEQ multiplex PCR; the TCRdb copy retains only in-frame clones and omits some. The table shows 100,000 to 150,000 clones, with less than 85% occurring only once. The specimen sequenced was PBMCs. Source of these receptors: a middle-aged man in good health and CMV-seronegative. Both conserved end residues are part of each CDR3. A D gene is named only where the DNA matches it firmly. Expanded clones get a size class; other rows say once, few or many, or leave the size out.

abundance	v_gene	d_gene	j_gene	CDR3nt	CDR3aa
NA	TRBV19	TRBD2	TRBJ2-1	TGTGCCAGTAAGGGACTAGCGGCCAGCTCCTACAATGAGCAGTTCTTC	CASKGLAASSYNEQFF
NA	TRBV9	TRBD1	TRBJ1-3	TGTGCCAGCAGCGTAGGGGGACAGGGGAGATCTGGAAACACCATATATTTT	CASSVGGQGRSGNTIYF
once	TRBV5-1	TRBD2	TRBJ2-3	TGCGCCAGCAGCTTCGGACTAGCGGGGGGCCGCACAGATACGCAGTATTTT	CASSFGLAGGRTDTQYF
NA	TRBV4-1	NA	TRBJ1-2	TGCGCCAGCAGCCAAGCCCCATATGGCTACACCTTC	CASSQAPYGYTF
NA	TRBV5-6	TRBD1	TRBJ2-5	TGTGCCAGCAGCTTGGGGGGACAGGAGACCCAGTACTTC	CASSLGGQETQYF
NA	TRBV28	NA	TRBJ2-7	TGTGCCAGCAGCCCCCTTGGCGGGGCAAGCTCCTACGAGCAGTACTTC	CASSPLGGASSYEQYF
NA	TRBV28	NA	TRBJ1-2	TGTGCCAGCAGTTTGGGGGACACCTCCATTAACTATGGCTACACCTTC	CASSLGDTSINYGYTF
NA	TRBV30	TRBD1	TRBJ1-1	TGTGCCTGGACAGGGGGCGCGGGGACTGAAGCTTTCTTT	CAWTGGAGTEAFF
NA	TRBV27	TRBD2	TRBJ2-7	TGTGCCAGCAGCCCAGGCGCTAGCGGTTCCTACGAGCAGTACTTC	CASSPGASGSYEQYF
NA	TRBV15	NA	TRBJ2-7	TGTGCCACCAGCAGAGATAAGAGGTCCGAGCAGTACTTC	CATSRDKRSEQYF
NA	TRBV2	TRBD2	TRBJ2-1	TGTGCCAGCGTCGGACAGATAGGGACTAGCGGGAGTCCGGGGAACAATGAGCAGTTCTTC	CASVGQIGTSGSPGNNEQFF
NA	TRBV6-5	NA	TRBJ1-1	TGTGCCAGCAGTTACTCGATCCGGGGTGAAGCTTTCTTT	CASSYSIRGEAFF
NA	TRBV6-6	TRBD2	TRBJ2-7	TGTGCCAGCAGTTGGGGGACTAGCGGGAGCTCCTACGAGCAGTACTTC	CASSWGTSGSSYEQYF
NA	TRBV11-2	NA	TRBJ1-6	TGTGCCAGCAGCTCAGCCTTAGGGACTTCCTATAATTCACCCCTCCACTTT	CASSSALGTSYNSPLHF
NA	TRBV7-7	TRBD1	TRBJ2-6	TGTGCTAGCAGCCGAGGGACAGGGGCGACCTCTGGGGCCAACGTCCTGACTTTC	CASSRGTGATSGANVLTF
NA	TRBV2	TRBD1	TRBJ1-2	TGTGCCAGCAGTGAATACATGACAGGGGGTGGCTACACCTTC	CASSEYMTGGGYTF
NA	TRBV9	TRBD1	TRBJ2-1	TGTGCCAGCAGCGTAGGGGACAGCATATACAATGAGCAGTTCTTC	CASSVGDSIYNEQFF
NA	TRBV6-4	TRBD2	TRBJ2-1	TGTGCCAGCAGTGACCCCCTAGGAGCGGGGGGGCCCAATGAGCAGTTCTTC	CASSDPLGAGGPNEQFF
NA	TRBV30	NA	TRBJ1-2	TGTGCCTGGAGTGTGGGTAGGAGGGATACCTATGGCTACACCTTC	CAWSVGRRDTYGYTF
NA	TRBV13	NA	TRBJ1-2	TGTGCCAGCAGCTCCGGGACATATGGCTACACCTTC	CASSSGTYGYTF
NA	TRBV11-2	TRBD1	TRBJ1-2	TGTGCCAGCAGCCCCAGGACAGGTTGGGGCTACACCTTC	CASSPRTGWGYTF
NA	TRBV4-3	NA	TRBJ1-4	TGCGCCAGCAGCCAAGATGGGGCAGAACCAGGAAAACTGTTTTTT	CASSQDGAEPGKLFF